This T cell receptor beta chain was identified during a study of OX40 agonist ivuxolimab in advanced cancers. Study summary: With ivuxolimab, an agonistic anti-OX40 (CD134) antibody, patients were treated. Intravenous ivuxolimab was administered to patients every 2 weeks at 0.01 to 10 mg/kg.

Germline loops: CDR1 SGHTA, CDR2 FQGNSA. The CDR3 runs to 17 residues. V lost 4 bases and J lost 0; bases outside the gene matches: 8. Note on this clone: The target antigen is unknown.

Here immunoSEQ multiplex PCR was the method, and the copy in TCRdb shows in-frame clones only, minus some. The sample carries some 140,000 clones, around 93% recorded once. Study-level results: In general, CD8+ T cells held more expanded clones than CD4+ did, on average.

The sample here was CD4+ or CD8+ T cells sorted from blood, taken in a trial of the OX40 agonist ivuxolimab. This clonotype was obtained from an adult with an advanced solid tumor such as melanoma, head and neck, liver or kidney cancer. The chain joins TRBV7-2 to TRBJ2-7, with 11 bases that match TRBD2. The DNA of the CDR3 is TGTGCCAGCAGCTCCAGACTAGCGGGGCCTGGCTCCTACGAGCAGTACTTC. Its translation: CASSSRLAGPGSYEQYF.